These T cell receptor beta chains were read from a single sample in a study of blood T cell repertoires in COVID-19. Generated by immunoSEQ multiplex PCR, the TCRdb table keeps only in-frame clones and is missing some. The sample shows roughly 91,000 clones, roughly 84% of them seen only once. Sequenced: peripheral blood. These receptors were taken from a man between 70 and 80 years old with active or convalescent COVID-19. CDR3s include the opening cysteine and the closing phenylalanine or tryptophan. Each record gives: V gene, J gene, clone size, D gene, CDR3 protein, CDR3 DNA. D genes are given only for firm matches. Where a row states a size, it is once, few, many or the class of an expanded clone; other rows omit it.

TRBV11-2	TRBJ2-3	.	TRBD2	CASSLQRGVSTDTQYF	TGTGCCAGCAGCCTCCAGCGGGGGGTCTCCACAGATACGCAGTATTTT
TRBV28	TRBJ1-5	few	.	CATQSPDSIDQPQHF	TGTGCCACCCAGAGTCCGGACAGTATCGACCAGCCCCAGCATTTT
TRBV7-9	TRBJ1-5	.	.	CASSGWRSNQPQHF	TGTGCCAGCAGCGGGTGGAGAAGCAATCAGCCCCAGCATTTT
TRBV29-1	TRBJ1-5	.	TRBD1	CSVELRSRDRGRWPQHF	TGCAGCGTTGAACTTCGGTCCCGGGACAGGGGGCGGTGGCCCCAGCATTTT
TRBV3-1/TRBV3-2	TRBJ1-1	.	.	CASSLQGSDTEAFF	TGTGCCAGCAGCTTACAGGGTTCTGACACTGAAGCTTTCTTT
TRBV6-6	TRBJ2-7	.	.	CASRDDRPSYEQYF	TGTGCCAGCAGGGACGACAGGCCAAGCTACGAGCAGTACTTC
TRBV6-2/TRBV6-3	TRBJ2-5	few	.	CASSYPPSEGEETQYF	TGTGCCAGCAGTTACCCACCCTCGGAGGGAGAAGAGACCCAGTACTTC
TRBV5-4	TRBJ2-2	.	TRBD1	CASRTGGARDTGELFF	TGTGCCAGCAGGACAGGGGGCGCGAGGGACACCGGGGAGCTGTTTTTT
TRBV16	TRBJ1-3	.	.	CASSRGGGNTIYF	TGTGCCAGCAGCCGCGGGGGGGGCAACACCATATATTTT
TRBV3-1/TRBV3-2	TRBJ2-7	.	.	CASSHASGDSPFF	TGTGCCAGCAGCCACGCCTCGGGGGACAGTCCTTTCTTC
TRBV5-1	TRBJ1-5	once	TRBD1	CASSRTGFGNQPQHF	TGCGCCAGCAGCAGGACAGGGTTCGGCAATCAGCCCCAGCATTTT
TRBV4-2	TRBJ1-3	.	TRBD1	CASSQEVTGGISSGNTIYF	TGTGCCAGCAGCCAAGAGGTAACAGGGGGGATTAGCTCTGGAAACACCATATATTTT
TRBV14	TRBJ2-3	.	.	CASSRRTDTQYF	TGTGCCAGCAGCCGCCGGACAGATACGCAGTATTTT
TRBV19	TRBJ2-1	once	.	CASSTQGPYNEQFF	TGTGCCAGTAGTACACAGGGTCCCTACAATGAGCAGTTCTTC
TRBV10-3	TRBJ2-4	.	TRBD1	CAISQTGTPKNIQYF	TGTGCCATCAGTCAGACAGGGACCCCCAAAAACATTCAGTACTTC
TRBV5-4	TRBJ1-3	.	.	CASRPGTSGNTIYF	TGTGCCAGCAGACCAGGAACCTCTGGAAACACCATATATTTT
TRBV19	TRBJ2-7	.	TRBD1	CASSIKSNHSPTGVKGYEQYF	TGTGCCAGTAGTATTAAGTCTAACCACTCACCAACAGGGGTGAAGGGCTACGAGCAGTACTTC
TRBV5-1	TRBJ2-5	.	TRBD2	CASSWRTSGGRDQETQYF	TGCGCCAGCAGCTGGCGGACTAGCGGGGGCCGGGACCAAGAGACCCAGTACTTC